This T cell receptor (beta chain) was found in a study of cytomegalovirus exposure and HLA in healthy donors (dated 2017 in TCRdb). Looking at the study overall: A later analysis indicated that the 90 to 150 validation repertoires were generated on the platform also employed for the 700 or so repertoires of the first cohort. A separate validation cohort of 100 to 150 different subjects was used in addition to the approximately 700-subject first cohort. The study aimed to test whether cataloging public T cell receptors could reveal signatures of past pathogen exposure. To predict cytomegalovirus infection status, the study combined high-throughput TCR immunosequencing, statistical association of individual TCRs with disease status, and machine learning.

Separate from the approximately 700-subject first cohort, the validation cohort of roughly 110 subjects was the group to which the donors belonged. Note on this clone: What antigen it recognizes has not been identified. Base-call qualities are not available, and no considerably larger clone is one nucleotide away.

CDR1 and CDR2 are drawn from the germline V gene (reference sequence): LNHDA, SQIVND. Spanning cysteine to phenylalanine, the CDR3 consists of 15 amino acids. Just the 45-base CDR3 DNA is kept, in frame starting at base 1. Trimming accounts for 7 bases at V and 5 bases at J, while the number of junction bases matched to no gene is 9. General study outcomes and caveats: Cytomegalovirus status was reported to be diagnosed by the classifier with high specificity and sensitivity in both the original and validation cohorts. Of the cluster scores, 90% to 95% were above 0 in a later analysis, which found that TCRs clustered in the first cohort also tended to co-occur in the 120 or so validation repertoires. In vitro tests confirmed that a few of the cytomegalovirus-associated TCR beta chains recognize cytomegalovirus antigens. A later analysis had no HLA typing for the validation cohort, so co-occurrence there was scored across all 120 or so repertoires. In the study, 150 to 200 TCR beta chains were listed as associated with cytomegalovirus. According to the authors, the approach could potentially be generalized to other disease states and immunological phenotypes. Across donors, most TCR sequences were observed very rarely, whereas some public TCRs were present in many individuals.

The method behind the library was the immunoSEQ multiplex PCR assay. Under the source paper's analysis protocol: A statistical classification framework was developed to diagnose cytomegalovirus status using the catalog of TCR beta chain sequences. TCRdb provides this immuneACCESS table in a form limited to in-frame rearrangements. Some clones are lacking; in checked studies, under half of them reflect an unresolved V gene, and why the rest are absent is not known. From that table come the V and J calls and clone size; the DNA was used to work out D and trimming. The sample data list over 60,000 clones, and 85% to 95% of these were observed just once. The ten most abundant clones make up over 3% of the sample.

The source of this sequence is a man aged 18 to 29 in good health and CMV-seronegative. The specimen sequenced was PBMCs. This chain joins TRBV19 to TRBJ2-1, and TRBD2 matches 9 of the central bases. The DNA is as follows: TGTGCCAGTACCCCTAGCGGGGTCCACAACAATGAGCAGTTCTTC. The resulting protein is CASTPSGVHNNEQFF.